One sample yielded the 31 T cell receptor beta chains listed below, sequenced in a study of vaccination and CD4 T cells after COVID-19. Documented treatment: roughly 11-day PBMC culture with coronavirus spike peptide pools or control peptides (ViraFEST assay). No antigens are known for them. The Oncomine TCR Beta short-read assay sequenced DNA from cultured CD4+ T cells. TCRdb passed the PCR reads through MiXCR, listing each CDR3 protein once. The table shows 15,000 or so distinct CDR3 sequences, with about 53% occurring only once. Sequencing used CD4+ T cells from blood, cultured in vitro, obtained before SARS-CoV-2 vaccination. These receptors were taken from a human donor who had recovered from COVID-19.

This chain links TRBV7-9 with TRBJ2-3, with TRBD1 identical over 8 bases. Trimming at V came to 5 bases and at J to 3 bases, leaving 4 bases not matched to a gene. The germline gives CDR1 SEHNR, CDR2 FQNEAQ (reference sequence). This CDR3 spans 14 amino acids. The CDR3 coding sequence is TGTGCCAGCAGCCGCACAGGGGGAACAGATACGCAGTATTTT. Amino acids: CASSRTGGTDTQYF.

The V call is TRBV20-1, the J call TRBJ2-1; D might be TRBD2 (6 bases). CDR1 is DFQATT and CDR2 is SNEGSKA in the germline V gene (reference sequence). Trimming removed 6 bases from V and 7 bases from J, with 16 bases in between. The CDR3 is made up of 13 amino acids. For the CDR3, the DNA is TGCAGTGCAGCGCGCGGGATTACAAATGAGCAGTTCTTC. Translating it yields CSAARGITNEQFF.

This clonotype was counted a few times. V and J are TRBV7-3 and TRBJ1-2; 9 positions match TRBD1. This CDR3 spans 13 amino acids. Germline V gene sequence: CDR1 SGHTA, CDR2 FQGTGA. The V gene end was trimmed by 4 bases and the J gene end by 7 bases; junction bases not matched to a gene: 4. The CDR3 region is CASSSGQGGGYTF. CDR3 coding DNA: TGTGCCAGCAGCTCGGGACAGGGCGGTGGCTACACCTTC. The full variable domain, completed using reference TRBV7-3 and TRBJ1-2, is GAGVSQTPSNKVTEKGKYVELRCDPISGHTALYWYRQSLGQGPEFLIYFQGTGAADDSGLPNDRFFAVRPEGSVSTLKIQRTERGDSAVYLCASSSGQGGGYTFGSGTRLTVV.

The chain has TRBV19 and TRBJ2-3; a possible D gene is TRBD1 (6 bases). V was shortened by 6 bases and J by 2 bases, with 9 bases between the two germline ends. CDR1 LNHDA and CDR2 SQIVND come from the germline V gene (reference sequence). The CDR3 has 13 residues. CDR3 residues: CASRAGVTDTQYF. In DNA, the CDR3 is TGTGCCAGTAGGGCAGGGGTCACAGATACGCAGTATTTT. The full variable domain, in which reference TRBV19 and TRBJ2-3 provide the parts outside the CDR3, is DGGITQSPKYLFRKEGQNVTLSCEQNLNHDAMYWYRQDPGQGLRLIYYSQIVNDFQKGDIAEGYSVSREKKESFPLTVTSAQKNPTAFYLCASRAGVTDTQYFGPGTRLTVL.

The V gene is TRBV6-1, the J gene TRBJ1-2; no clear D. Trimming stripped 6 bases from V and 1 base from J, with 15 bases between. This CDR3 spans 15 amino acids. The germline gives CDR1 MNHNS, CDR2 SASEGT. The CDR3 DNA is TGTGCCAGCAGCCAACATGAGGACCATAACTATGGCTACACCTTC. Encoded protein: CASSQHEDHNYGYTF.

V usage is TRBV6-1 and J usage is TRBJ1-5, with 8 bases that match TRBD1. With V trimmed by 6 bases and J by 7 bases, 11 bases remained unmatched. In germline, CDR1 is MNHNS, CDR2 SASEGT. This CDR3 region has 15 residues. CDR3 residues: CASSQNPTGAQPQHF. In DNA, the CDR3 is TGTGCCAGCAGCCAGAACCCGACAGGGGCCCAGCCCCAGCATTTT.

This clonotype came up a few times. The chain has TRBV19 and TRBJ2-7; D tentatively fits TRBD1 or TRBD2 (5 bases each). Trimming pared 5 bases from V and 0 bases from J, leaving 14 bases between. This CDR3 has 15 residues. Germline V gene data show CDR1 as LNHDA and CDR2 as SQIVND (reference sequence). CDR3 in amino acids: CASSDSGTYSYEQYF. CDR3 nucleotide sequence: TGTGCCAGTAGTGATTCCGGGACGTACTCCTACGAGCAGTACTTC. The full variable domain, with the rest looked up from reference TRBV19 and TRBJ2-7, is DGGITQSPKYLFRKEGQNVTLSCEQNLNHDAMYWYRQDPGQGLRLIYYSQIVNDFQKGDIAEGYSVSREKKESFPLTVTSAQKNPTAFYLCASSDSGTYSYEQYFGPGTRLTVT.

This rearrangement joins TRBV20-1 to TRBJ1-5, with unresolved D. From germline, CDR1 is DFQATT and CDR2 SNEGSKA (reference sequence). There are 13 residues in the CDR3. V lost 4 bases to trimming and J lost 7 bases, with 14 bases between them. The CDR3: CSAKRASGQPQHF. As DNA, the CDR3 is TGCAGTGCTAAAAGGGCCTCGGGACAGCCCCAGCATTTT.

This clonotype was counted between two and nine times. This sequence joins TRBV28 and TRBJ1-5, with D uncertain. Germline lookup yields CDR1 MDHEN and CDR2 SYDVKM. The CDR3 loop spans 11 amino acids. The V and J ends lost 2 bases and 6 bases respectively, with 2 bases between them. The CDR3 region has the DNA TGTGCCAGCAGTTTAAGTCAGCCCCAGCATTTT. Translated: CASSLSQPQHF.

The chain recombines TRBV2 with TRBJ2-3; 8 bases fit TRBD2. This CDR3 region has 14 residues. J was trimmed by 6 bases and V by 4 bases; bases with no gene match: 6. Germline CDR1 reads SNHLY; CDR2 reads FYNNEI. CDR3 protein: CASSVAGGDDTQYF. CDR3 coding DNA: TGTGCCAGCAGTGTGGCGGGAGGAGACGATACGCAGTATTTT.

The chain employs TRBV7-9 and TRBJ2-1; D remains unclear. The CDR3 consists of 15 residues. The V gene lost 5 bases and the J gene lost 6 bases, with 17 bases spanning the gap. The germline gives CDR1 SEHNR, CDR2 FQNEAQ (reference sequence). The CDR3 protein is CASSLITTSANEQFF. DNA for the CDR3: TGTGCCAGCAGCCTCATTACCACCTCCGCCAATGAGCAGTTCTTC.

The chain employs TRBV6-2 or TRBV6-3 and TRBJ2-7; D is undetermined. This CDR3 contains 13 residues. Between the trimmed V and J ends, which lost 0 bases and 6 bases, there was a span of 9 bases. CDR1 MNHEY and CDR2 SVGEGT come from the germline V gene. The CDR3 here is CASSYSERLEQYF. CDR3 DNA: TGTGCCAGCAGTTACTCGGAACGTCTCGAGCAGTACTTC.

The chain recombines TRBV19 with TRBJ2-1; D is possibly TRBD2 (6 bases). The V end lost 6 bases, the J end lost 7 bases, and 25 bases lay between the germline ends. Germline CDR1 LNHDA, CDR2 SQIVND (reference sequence). The CDR3 runs 17 residues. The CDR3 DNA follows: TGTGCCAGTAGCAACACCCGGCGGGCGGGGCCACTGAATGAGCAGTTCTTC. This gives the protein CASSNTRRAGPLNEQFF.

The rearrangement uses TRBV5-1 and TRBJ2-2; 10 bases are a match to TRBD2. The length of the CDR3 is 16 residues. V was pared by 2 bases and J by 6 bases, with 7 bases of the junction left unmatched. Germline loops: CDR1 SGHRS, CDR2 YFSETQ. This CDR3 is CASSLFSSGRAGELFF. The CDR3 nucleotides are TGCGCCAGCAGCTTATTCTCTAGCGGGAGAGCCGGGGAGCTGTTTTTT.

This clonotype has more than one count but fewer than ten. The chain carries TRBV2 and TRBJ2-2; tentatively, D is TRBD1 (6 bases). V dropped 2 bases and J dropped 5 bases, with 18 bases sitting between them. This CDR3 has 17 residues. The germline CDR1 and CDR2 sequences are SNHLY and FYNNEI. CDR3 nucleotide sequence: TGTGCCAGCAGTGAACGTTTCGGGACACGGGATACCGGGGAGCTGTTTTTT. Its protein product is CASSERFGTRDTGELFF. The whole variable domain, remainder taken from reference TRBV2 and TRBJ2-2, is EPEVTQTPSHQVTQMGQEVILRCVPISNHLYFYWYRQILGQKVEFLVSFYNNEISEKSEIFDDQFSVERPDGSNFTLKIRSTKLEDSAMYFCASSERFGTRDTGELFFGEGSRLTVL.

This clonotype was found a few times. The rearrangement joins TRBV20-1 to TRBJ2-5; D is uncertain. CDR3 length: 15 amino acids. V was trimmed by 6 bases and J by 0 bases, leaving 17 bases between them. Germline CDR1 reads DFQATT; CDR2 reads SNEGSKA (reference sequence). The CDR3 is CSAQVAELNQETQYF. The CDR3 coding sequence is TGCAGTGCCCAGGTGGCAGAACTAAACCAAGAGACCCAGTACTTC.

This clonotype was found a few times. This chain connects TRBV2 to TRBJ2-5; unclear D gene. This CDR3 has 14 residues. The germline V gene has CDR1 SNHLY and CDR2 FYNNEI. Between the trimmed V and J ends, which lost 8 bases and 5 bases, there was a span of 18 bases. The CDR3 bases are TGTGCCAGCGGAAGGTCCGTTGGTTGGGAGACCCAGTACTTC. Translated: CASGRSVGWETQYF. Complete variable domain (other parts from reference TRBV2 and TRBJ2-5): EPEVTQTPSHQVTQMGQEVILRCVPISNHLYFYWYRQILGQKVEFLVSFYNNEISEKSEIFDDQFSVERPDGSNFTLKIRSTKLEDSAMYFCASGRSVGWETQYFGPGTRLLVL.

The chain recombines TRBV11-2 with TRBJ2-3; D is unclear. Trimming took off 4 bases at V and 6 bases at J, with 5 bases between the two ends. CDR1 SGHAT and CDR2 FQNNGV come from the germline V gene. CDR3 length: 11 residues. Written as DNA, the CDR3 is TGTGCCAGCAGCTCCGGGGATACGCAGTATTTT. Translated: CASSSGDTQYF. The variable domain in full, completed from reference TRBV11-2 and TRBJ2-3, reads EAGVAQSPRYKIIEKRQSVAFWCNPISGHATLYWYQQILGQGPKLLIQFQNNGVVDDSQLPKDRFSAERLKGVDSTLKIQPAKLEDSAVYLCASSSGDTQYFGPGTRLTVL.

The chain uses TRBV5-4 and TRBJ2-5; D perhaps matches TRBD2 (6 bases). CDR3 length equals 14 residues. Germline V lookup: CDR1 SGHNT, CDR2 YYREEE (reference sequence). With 0 bases removed from V and 4 bases from J, the gap between germline ends came to 10 bases. CDR3 nucleotides: TGTGCCAGCAGCTTGGGGGGGAGGAGAGAGACCCAGTACTTC. Translation: CASSLGGRRETQYF.

This rearrangement joins TRBV6-1 to TRBJ2-1; 10 bases line up with TRBD2. V gave up 6 bases and J gave up 7 bases; unmatched junction bases: 15. The germline V gene has CDR1 MNHNS and CDR2 SASEGT. The CDR3 length is 17 residues. Here the CDR3 DNA reads TGTGCCAGCAGCCCGAGTTTTTTCCAGCGGGAGGGGAATGAGCAGTTCTTC. Its translation is CASSPSFFQREGNEQFF.

The table lists this clonotype with a few counts. V usage is TRBV7-6 and J usage is TRBJ2-3; the D gene is possibly TRBD1 (6 bases). Germline CDR1 reads SGHVS; CDR2 reads FNYEAQ. The CDR3 length is 14 residues. V was shortened by 1 base and J by 9 bases, with 14 bases between the two germline ends. The CDR3 protein is CASSLEVGQGTQYF. The CDR3 DNA sequence: TGTGCCAGCAGCTTAGAGGTGGGGCAGGGGACGCAGTATTTT.

This clonotype has a single count. CDR3: CASSQSHPRGRDRGYEQYF. In DNA, the CDR3 is TGCGCCAGCAGTCAATCACACCCCAGAGGCCGGGACAGGGGCTACGAGCAGTACTTC. The rearrangement uses TRBV23-1 and TRBJ2-7; TRBD1 matches at 10 bases. TRBV23-1 is classed as an ORF, of uncertain function. V was clipped by 0 bases and J by 3 bases; unmatched bases: 14. The CDR3 length is 19 residues.

The chain uses TRBV20-1 and TRBJ1-2, with 7 positions matching TRBD1. Germline lookup yields CDR1 DFQATT and CDR2 SNEGSKA (reference sequence). The CDR3 totals 14 residues. V was pared by 4 bases and J by 6 bases, with 11 bases of the junction left unmatched. In DNA, the CDR3 is TGCAGTGCTACATTACCGGGACAGAGCCATGGCTACACCTTC. It specifies CSATLPGQSHGYTF.

The CDR3 region is CASGYRPRLPDGYTF. CDR3 in DNA: TGTGCCAGCGGTTACCGACCACGGCTGCCGGATGGCTACACCTTC. The V gene is TRBV7-9, the J gene TRBJ1-2; no clear D. This CDR3 spans 15 amino acids. V lost 8 bases and J lost 6, with 22 bases in between. The germline gives CDR1 SEHNR, CDR2 FQNEAQ (reference sequence).

The chain joins TRBV7-8 to TRBJ2-3; TRBD1 matches at 9 bases. This CDR3 has 13 residues. The V gene's germline CDR1 is SGHVS and CDR2 FQNEAQ. Germline trimming cut 5 bases from V and 13 bases from J; bases unmatched to any gene: 10. CDR3 in DNA: TGTGCCAGCAGCGCCGATGGACAGGGGTTGAAGTATTTT. Amino acids: CASSADGQGLKYF. Combining the CDR3 with reference TRBV7-8 and TRBJ2-3 gives the whole variable domain GAGVSQSPRYKVAKRGQDVALRCDPISGHVSLFWYQQALGQGPEFLTYFQNEAQLDKSGLPSDRFFAERPEGSVSTLKIQRTQQEDSAVYLCASSADGQGLKYFGPGTRLTVL.

This clonotype appeared a few times. The gene calls are TRBV6-1 and TRBJ1-2, with D unresolved. The V gene lost 6 bases and the J gene lost 8 bases, with 13 bases spanning the gap. The CDR3 covers 12 residues. Germline CDR1 and CDR2: MNHNS and SASEGT. The CDR3 sequence is CASRPSSEGYTF. The CDR3 coding sequence is TGTGCCAGCAGACCAAGTAGCGAAGGCTACACCTTC.

The chain joins TRBV7-2 to TRBJ2-5; 7 bases are a match to TRBD2. Germline CDR1 is SGHTA and CDR2 is FQGNSA. J gave up 6 bases and V 0 bases, and 1 base lay outside the gene matches. There are 13 residues in the CDR3. The CDR3 is CASSLAGGQTQYF. CDR3 bases: TGTGCCAGCAGCTTAGCGGGAGGGCAGACCCAGTACTTC. Full variable domain (remainder filled in from reference TRBV7-2 and TRBJ2-5): GAGVSQSPSNKVTEKGKDVELRCDPISGHTALYWYRQSLGQGLEFLIYFQGNSAPDKSGLPSDRFSAERTGGSVSTLTIQRTQQEDSAVYLCASSLAGGQTQYFGPGTRLLVL.

V gene TRBV2 combines with J gene TRBJ2-3; no clear D gene. This CDR3 has 14 amino acids. V was shortened by 4 bases and J by 0 bases, with 8 bases between the two germline ends. Germline V CDR1 and CDR2: SNHLY, FYNNEI. CDR3 coding DNA: TGTGCCAGCAGTGGTAGGCTTAGCACAGATACGCAGTATTTT. Its protein is CASSGRLSTDTQYF.

J is TRBJ1-1 and V is TRBV5-1; D unresolved. The CDR3 runs to 14 residues. With 0 bases removed from V and 5 bases from J, the gap between germline ends came to 11 bases. In germline, CDR1 is SGHRS, CDR2 YFSETQ. The CDR3 region is CASSLAGSQTEAFF. CDR3 nucleotide sequence: TGCGCCAGCAGCTTGGCCGGGTCACAGACTGAAGCTTTCTTT.

V is TRBV11-2 and J is TRBJ2-1; 8 nucleotides agree with TRBD1. The CDR3 runs to 14 residues. Germline V lookup: CDR1 SGHAT, CDR2 FQNNGV. With 5 bases clipped from V and 3 bases from J, the junction kept 3 bases outside the gene matches. The DNA of the CDR3 is TGTGCCAGCAGCACCGGGACAGGCTACAATGAGCAGTTCTTC. Residues: CASSTGTGYNEQFF. Based on the CDR3 plus reference TRBV11-2 and TRBJ2-1, the full variable domain is EAGVAQSPRYKIIEKRQSVAFWCNPISGHATLYWYQQILGQGPKLLIQFQNNGVVDDSQLPKDRFSAERLKGVDSTLKIQPAKLEDSAVYLCASSTGTGYNEQFFGPGTRLTVL.

The chain uses TRBV20-1 and TRBJ1-1; 11 positions match TRBD1. Trimming at V came to 2 bases and at J to 4 bases, leaving 12 bases not matched to a gene. The CDR3 has 17 residues. Germline loops: CDR1 DFQATT, CDR2 SNEGSKA (reference sequence). The CDR3 DNA sequence: TGCAGTGCTAGACCCCCATCGGGACAGGGGGTTGGCACTGAAGCTTTCTTT. This translates into CSARPPSGQGVGTEAFF.